These 32 T cell receptor beta chains were sequenced from one sample in a study of T cells in Graves' hyperthyroidism and ophthalmopathy. It was RNA transcripts that yielded the amplified TCR beta CDR3 regions. During a first-round RT-PCR of the TCR CDR3, the HTBI primer set was used. TCRdb re-called the multiplex PCR reads through MiXCR, storing one row per CDR3 protein. This sample has roughly 380,000 distinct CDR3 sequences, with about 14% found just once. Sequences were obtained from blood. All receptors come from a man aged 25-40 years with Graves' hyperthyroidism that later progressed to Graves' ophthalmopathy.

This clonotype was seen a single time. Just one base apart from a much larger clone, this may be a read error. DNA for the CDR3: TGTGCCAGCAGTGGCGATATCGGCTACGAGCAGTACTTC. This translates into CASSGDIGYEQYF. This chain joins TRBV7-3 and TRBJ2-7; D is unclear. Per germline, CDR1 SGHTA and CDR2 FQGTGA. This CDR3 is built from 13 residues. The germline V and J ends were trimmed by 6 bases and 3 bases, with 12 bases remaining between them.

In its sample, this clonotype was seen many times. The chain carries TRBV3-1 and TRBJ2-1; TRBD2 agrees at 7 bases. Germline-derived CDR1 and CDR2 are LGHDT and YNNKEL (reference sequence). V gave up 1 base and J gave up 3 bases; unmatched junction bases: 6. The CDR3 has 16 residues. The CDR3 sequence is CASSQGSGGYYNEQFF. CDR3 nucleotide sequence: TGTGCCAGCAGCCAAGGGTCGGGGGGTTACTACAATGAGCAGTTCTTC.

At least ten counts were recorded for this clonotype. This chain joins TRBV7-9 and TRBJ1-5; D unresolved. V gave up 1 base and J gave up 7 bases, with 14 bases separating them. The CDR3 is made up of 15 amino acids. CDR1 and CDR2 from the germline V gene are SEHNR and FQNEAQ (reference sequence). The CDR3 sequence is CASSLGASGVQPQHF. The DNA for the CDR3 is TGTGCCAGCAGCTTAGGGGCCTCGGGAGTACAGCCCCAGCATTTT.

The CDR3: CSANMGQLDEQYF. CDR3 sequence (DNA): TGCAGTGCTAACATGGGACAGTTGGACGAGCAGTACTTC. V is TRBV20-1 and J is TRBJ2-7; 7 bases agree with TRBD1. This CDR3 has 13 residues. V lost 4 bases, J lost 5 bases, and 8 bases stayed unmatched. The V gene's germline CDR1 is DFQATT and CDR2 SNEGSKA (reference sequence).

This clonotype occurred many times. V gene TRBV3-1 combines with J gene TRBJ1-2; D not certain. The CDR3 covers 12 residues. Trimming took 2 bases from V and 8 from J, leaving 9 bases between them. Germline CDR1 LGHDT, CDR2 YNNKEL (reference sequence). CDR3 nucleotides: TGTGCCAGCAGCCAACAACAGCGGGGCTACACCTTC. Its translation: CASSQQQRGYTF.

V gene TRBV3-1 combines with J gene TRBJ1-5, with D possibly TRBD1 on 5 matching bases. The V end lost 0 bases, the J end lost 4 bases, and 10 bases lay between the germline ends. From germline, CDR1 is LGHDT and CDR2 YNNKEL (reference sequence). The CDR3 length is 15 residues. CDR3 DNA sequence: TGTGCCAGCAGCCAAGAGCCCCAGGGAAATCAGCCCCAGCATTTT. As protein: CASSQEPQGNQPQHF.

This clonotype was found a few times. The chain is built from TRBV12-3 or TRBV12-4 and TRBJ1-2, with D unclear. Trimming removed 3 bases at V and 5 bases at J, with 7 bases between. This CDR3 is built from 12 residues. This CDR3 is CASSFGQYGYTF. CDR3 nucleotides: TGTGCCAGCAGTTTTGGGCAGTATGGCTACACCTTC.

This clonotype showed up many times. The CDR3: CSASGGEYGEQFF. CDR3 nucleotides: TGCAGTGCTAGCGGGGGGGAATACGGCGAGCAGTTCTTC. The chain joins TRBV20-1 to TRBJ2-1; 8 bases fit TRBD2. V lost 3 bases, J lost 10 bases, and 8 bases stayed unmatched. Germline V gene lookup returns CDR1 DFQATT and CDR2 SNEGSKA (reference sequence). This CDR3 region has 13 residues.

This clonotype was observed a few times. The chain has TRBV29-1 and TRBJ2-2; no clear D gene. CDR3 length: 14 amino acids. The germline V gene encodes CDR1 SQVTM and CDR2 ANQGSEA. V was trimmed by 4 bases and J by 1 base, leaving 10 bases between them. In nucleotides, the CDR3 is TGCAGCGTTGCTGGGCGAGGGAACACCGGGGAGCTGTTTTTT. Translating gives CSVAGRGNTGELFF.

This clonotype has at least ten counts. This chain connects TRBV12-3 or TRBV12-4 to TRBJ1-1; D might be TRBD1 (6 bases). Trimming removed 4 bases from V and 4 bases from J, with 16 bases in between. This CDR3 region has 15 residues. CDR3 nucleotides: TGTGCCAGCAGTTCGATACCGGGACATAGCACTGAAGCTTTCTTT. It encodes CASSSIPGHSTEAFF.

This clonotype was detected many times. The chain is built from TRBV12-3 or TRBV12-4 and TRBJ1-5, with 8 bases aligning to TRBD1. The V segment lost 3 bases and the J segment 5 bases; nucleotides outside the gene matches: 3. CDR3 length: 14 residues. The DNA for the CDR3 is TGTGCCAGCAGTTTTTCAGGGGGCTATCAGCCCCAGCATTTT. Its protein is CASSFSGGYQPQHF.

This clonotype was seen many times. The chain has TRBV7-9 and TRBJ2-5, with TRBD1 matching over 10 bases. CDR1 and CDR2 from the germline V gene are SEHNR and FQNEAQ (reference sequence). Losses at the gene ends were 1 base for V and 5 bases for J; bases not matched to a gene: 10. This CDR3 has 17 residues. The DNA of the CDR3 is TGTGCCAGCAGCTTAGTGTCCGGGACAGGGGTGAGGGAGACCCAGTACTTC. This codes for CASSLVSGTGVRETQYF.

This clonotype has a handful of counts. The chain couples TRBV12-3 or TRBV12-4 to TRBJ2-7, with no clear D. CDR3 length: 14 amino acids. The V end was cut by 5 bases, the J end by 3 bases, with 14 bases between. The CDR3 DNA reads as TGTGCCAGCAGTACCTGGACGGATTACTACGAGCAGTACTTC. Translating gives CASSTWTDYYEQYF.

This clonotype was observed at least ten times. The rearrangement uses TRBV3-1 and TRBJ1-4; D remains unclear. Germline V gene lookup returns CDR1 LGHDT and CDR2 YNNKEL (reference sequence). The V end was cut by 5 bases, the J end by 8 bases, with 12 bases between. The CDR3 has 13 residues. CDR3 in amino acids: CASSVRRGEKLFF. In DNA, the CDR3 is TGTGCCAGCAGCGTACGGCGCGGCGAAAAACTGTTTTTT.

Many counts were recorded for this clonotype. This rearrangement joins TRBV20-1 to TRBJ2-1; 10 positions agree with TRBD2. The CDR3 spans 16 residues. The germline CDR1 and CDR2 sequences are DFQATT and SNEGSKA (reference sequence). The J segment lost 3 bases and the V segment lost 3 bases, leaving 8 bases of the junction unmatched. This CDR3 reads CSASDNSGGHYNEQFF. CDR3 DNA: TGCAGTGCTAGTGATAATAGCGGGGGGCACTACAATGAGCAGTTCTTC.

This clonotype showed up many times. The chain recombines TRBV7-9 with TRBJ1-6; TRBD1 matches 9 bases. The CDR3 has 17 amino acids. Germline lookup yields CDR1 SEHNR and CDR2 FQNEAQ (reference sequence). The V and J ends lost 5 bases and 3 bases, in that order; junction bases with no gene match: 8. The CDR3 coding sequence is TGTGCCAGCAGCCCAGGACAGGGGACGGGCTATAATTCACCCCTCCACTTT. Translating gives CASSPGQGTGYNSPLHF.

This clonotype was observed at least ten times. The rearrangement joins TRBV5-1 to TRBJ1-1; D unresolved. The V gene lost 0 bases and the J gene lost 10 bases, with 19 bases spanning the gap. CDR1 and CDR2 (germline): SGHRS, YFSETQ. This CDR3 contains 15 residues. The CDR3 DNA sequence: TGCGCCAGCAGCTTGGCCGGGGTCAATGAGCCATCAGCTTTCTTT. It is translated as CASSLAGVNEPSAFF.

This clonotype was seen at least ten times. This chain links TRBV2 with TRBJ1-5; perhaps TRBD1 as D (6 bases). V lost 1 base and J lost 4, with 11 bases in between. The CDR3 length is 15 residues. CDR1 is SNHLY and CDR2 is FYNNEI in the germline V gene. The CDR3 DNA follows: TGTGCCAGCAGTGAAGATGGACAGAATAATCAGCCCCAGCATTTT. Amino acids: CASSEDGQNNQPQHF.

The J gene is TRBJ2-5, the V gene TRBV7-9; D is unresolved. CDR1 and CDR2 (germline): SEHNR, FQNEAQ (reference sequence). The V and J ends lost 6 bases and 4 bases respectively, with 15 bases between them. This CDR3 comprises 14 residues. CDR3 bases: TGTGCCAGCAGTAAGCCCCAACGGGTAGAGACCCAGTACTTC. Translated, it gives CASSKPQRVETQYF.

In its sample, this clonotype was seen a few times. The chain links TRBV28 to TRBJ1-1; tentative D call: TRBD1 (6 bases). Germline assignment: CDR1 MDHEN and CDR2 SYDVKM. Trimming removed 2 bases from V and 6 bases from J, with 13 bases in between. The CDR3 runs 14 residues. The CDR3 bases are TGTGCCAGCAGTTTAACAGGGTTACAGGCTGAAGCTTTCTTT. Its protein product is CASSLTGLQAEAFF.

The rearrangement joins TRBV5-5 to TRBJ1-3; D not resolved. Germline V gives CDR1 SGHKS, CDR2 YYEKEE (reference sequence). V was trimmed by 1 base and J by 6 bases, leaving 8 bases between them. This CDR3 is built from 13 residues. DNA for the CDR3: TGTGCCAGCAGCTTGCGGGAGCTAAACACCATATATTTT. Its translation is CASSLRELNTIYF.

Turning to this clonotype: A read error is possible here, since a much larger clone lies one base away. This chain connects TRBV4-1 to TRBJ1-5; no firm D call. V was cut by 3 bases and J by 5 bases, with 17 bases left in between. The germline gives CDR1 MGHRA, CDR2 YSYEKL. The CDR3 is made up of 16 amino acids. This CDR3 is CASSQRHLGKDQPQHF. The CDR3 nucleotides are TGCGCCAGCAGCCAGCGGCATTTGGGGAAAGATCAGCCCCAGCATTTT.

This rearrangement joins TRBV7-6 to TRBJ1-1; the D is unclear. V was clipped by 4 bases and J by 4 bases, with 19 bases between them. The CDR3 contains 16 residues. Germline V gene lookup returns CDR1 SGHVS and CDR2 FNYEAQ. Here the CDR3 reads CASSSGVFSSFTEAFF. For the CDR3, the DNA is TGTGCCAGCAGCTCCGGAGTCTTTTCTTCATTCACTGAAGCTTTCTTT.

This clonotype has a count of ten or more. The V and J genes are TRBV2 and TRBJ2-3; TRBD1 or TRBD2 may be the D gene (5 bases each). The CDR3 covers 14 residues. With 5 bases removed from V and 0 bases from J, the gap between germline ends came to 9 bases. CDR1 is SNHLY and CDR2 is FYNNEI in the germline V gene. The chain's CDR3 is CASSTRDSTDTQYF. The CDR3 DNA is TGTGCCAGCAGTACCCGGGACAGCACAGATACGCAGTATTTT. Full variable domain (missing parts from reference TRBV2 and TRBJ2-3): EPEVTQTPSHQVTQMGQEVILRCVPISNHLYFYWYRQILGQKVEFLVSFYNNEISEKSEIFDDQFSVERPDGSNFTLKIRSTKLEDSAMYFCASSTRDSTDTQYFGPGTRLTVL.

Note on this clonotype: Since a much larger clone is just one base distant, this may be a read error. V is TRBV5-8 and J is TRBJ2-3; 9 bases agree with TRBD1. CDR3 length equals 15 residues. CDR1 and CDR2 (germline): SGHTS, YDEGEE. The V gene end was trimmed by 3 bases and the J gene end by 0 bases; junction bases not matched to a gene: 2. CDR3 nucleotide sequence: TGTGCCAGCAGCTCGGGACAGGGAAGCACAGATACGCAGTATTTT. It specifies CASSSGQGSTDTQYF.

Only a few counts were recorded for this clonotype. The chain recombines TRBV10-1 with TRBJ2-1; a weak D match, TRBD1 (6 bases). The germline V gene has CDR1 WNHNN and CDR2 SYGVQD (reference sequence). The ends were cut back, 7 bases at V and 0 bases at J, with 16 bases in the middle. This CDR3 region has 16 residues. Written as DNA, the CDR3 is TGCGCCAGCATCCGGATGACAGGAGGCTCCTACAATGAGCAGTTCTTC. Residues: CASIRMTGGSYNEQFF.

The CDR3 loop reads CASSQHAKRGDEQFF. The CDR3 nucleotides read TGCGCCAGCAGCCAACATGCCAAGCGGGGGGATGAGCAGTTCTTC. The chain combines TRBV4-1 with TRBJ2-1; the match to TRBD2 covers 9 bases. V dropped 2 bases and J dropped 8; count of bases not matched to a gene: 7. CDR1 and CDR2 (germline): MGHRA, YSYEKL. The CDR3 length is 15 residues.

This clonotype was seen many times. The chain employs TRBV7-9 and TRBJ2-6; D not resolved. The CDR3 runs to 13 residues. CDR1 and CDR2 (germline): SEHNR, FQNEAQ (reference sequence). V was cut by 2 bases and J by 2 bases, with 1 base left in between. This CDR3 reads CASSLTGANVLTF. The CDR3 nucleotides read TGTGCCAGCAGCTTAACTGGGGCCAACGTCCTGACTTTC. Combining the CDR3 with reference TRBV7-9 and TRBJ2-6 gives the whole variable domain DTGVSQNPRHKITKRGQNVTFRCDPISEHNRLYWYRQTLGQGPEFLTYFQNEAQLEKSRLLSDRFSAERPKGSFSTLEIQRTEQGDSAMYLCASSLTGANVLTFGAGSRLTVL.

This clonotype was recorded at least ten times. The junction departs from the called germline gene at one end, perhaps through a read error. The genes are TRBV10-2 and TRBJ1-2; 9 bases agree with TRBD1. CDR1 is WSHSY and CDR2 is SAAADI in the germline V gene. The CDR3 totals 14 residues. This chain's CDR3 is CASSSGTGNYGYTF. CDR3 sequence (DNA): TGTGCCAGCAGTTCCGGGACAGGGAACTATGGCTACACCTTC.

As to this clonotype: One junction end disagrees with the germline gene, perhaps due to a read error. The chain links TRBV14 to TRBJ1-2, with 9 bases that match TRBD1. This CDR3 contains 17 residues. Germline assignment: CDR1 SGHDN and CDR2 FVKESK. This chain's CDR3 is CASSRLSTGGSDCGCTF. In nucleotides, the CDR3 is TGTGCCAGCAGCCGCTTGAGTACAGGGGGCTCCGACTGTGGCTGCACCTTC.

In this sample, this clonotype turned up many times. This chain connects TRBV29-1 to TRBJ1-1; maybe TRBD1 (5 bases). Trimming removed 6 bases at V and 1 base at J, with 12 bases between. Germline CDR1 SQVTM, CDR2 ANQGSEA. The CDR3 runs to 13 residues. The CDR3 bases are TGCAGCGTCACCCCCAGGGCGAACACTGAAGCTTTCTTT. This codes for CSVTPRANTEAFF.

This clonotype was seen repeatedly, ten times or more. The chain combines TRBV5-1 with TRBJ1-1, with TRBD1 identical over 7 bases. The CDR3 is 16 amino acids. Trimming took 0 bases from V and 1 from J; bases not matched to a gene: 6. Looked up from germline, CDR1 is SGHRS and CDR2 is YFSETQ. The CDR3 loop reads CASSLAWDSPNTEAFF. For the CDR3, the DNA is TGCGCCAGCAGCTTGGCCTGGGACAGCCCGAACACTGAAGCTTTCTTT.